The 32 T cell receptor beta chains below all came from one sample that was sequenced in a study of T-cell reconstitution after alpha-beta-depleted transplantation in children. Unique molecular identifiers were built into the TCRbeta library. TCRdb itself ran the PCR reads through MiXCR, one entry per CDR3 protein. This sample carries about 600,000 distinct CDR3 sequences, 13% of them seen once, and the ten largest clones take about 2%. Sequenced material: PBMCs, mostly from graft donor cells, taken 360 days after TCRalphabeta/CD19-depleted stem cell transplant. The receptors were sampled from a male patient younger than 18 who had a stem cell transplant for acute myeloid leukemia, so the T cells may come from the graft donor.

This clonotype appeared many times. The J gene is TRBJ2-7, the V gene TRBV6-1; 9 bases fit TRBD2. CDR1 is MNHNS, CDR2 SASEGT, per germline. This CDR3 comprises 14 residues. J was trimmed by 3 bases and V by 6 bases; bases with no gene match: 6. The CDR3 DNA reads TGTGCCAGCAGCCCAGCGGGAGGTGGCTACGAGCAGTACTTC. Encoded protein: CASSPAGGGYEQYF.

The chain recombines TRBV20-1 with TRBJ1-5, with 8 bases that match TRBD1. The V and J ends lost 2 bases and 7 bases, in that order; junction bases with no gene match: 7. Germline V CDR1 and CDR2: DFQATT, SNEGSKA (reference sequence). This CDR3 region has 14 residues. The CDR3 loop is CSARQGAPGQPQHF. The CDR3 nucleotides read TGCAGTGCTAGACAGGGGGCTCCCGGGCAGCCCCAGCATTTT.

V and J are TRBV6-2 or TRBV6-3 and TRBJ2-3; D remains ambiguous. CDR3 length: 17 residues. V was trimmed by 0 bases and J by 6 bases, leaving 19 bases between them. CDR1 is MNHEY and CDR2 is SVGEGT in the germline V gene. The CDR3 DNA reads as TGTGCCAGCAGTTACTCGTTCAGTACGCCCCCCTGGGATACGCAGTATTTT. Its protein product is CASSYSFSTPPWDTQYF.

The rearrangement joins TRBV18 to TRBJ2-7, with D possibly TRBD2 on 5 matching bases. The germline V gene has CDR1 KGHSH and CDR2 LQKENI. Trimming stripped 0 bases from V and 5 bases from J, with 14 bases between. The CDR3 has 15 amino acids. The CDR3 reads CASSPPGSGSDEQYF. CDR3 in DNA: TGTGCCAGCTCACCACCGGGGTCGGGAAGCGACGAGCAGTACTTC.

The rearrangement links TRBV20-1 to TRBJ2-7; 12 bases align to TRBD2. This CDR3 has 14 residues. Germline lookup yields CDR1 DFQATT and CDR2 SNEGSKA (reference sequence). J was trimmed by 4 bases and V by 6 bases; bases with no gene match: 7. CDR3 DNA: TGCAGTGCACATCCGGGACTAGCGGGTTACGAGCAGTACTTC. It codes for CSAHPGLAGYEQYF.

Only a few counts were recorded for this clonotype. This chain joins TRBV10-3 and TRBJ2-1, with no clear D. Germline V gene data show CDR1 as ENHRY and CDR2 as SYGVKD. V was cut by 10 bases and J by 11 bases, with 15 bases left in between. CDR3 length: 11 residues. In DNA form, the CDR3 reads TGTGCCACCAAATTTTTGGCCCAGCAGTTCTTC. Translation: CATKFLAQQFF.

About this clonotype itself: A read error may be the cause here, since a much bigger clone is one base away. In this CDR3 the conserved last residue, phenylalanine or tryptophan, is missing, so a read error is likely. The J gene is TRBJ2-7, the V gene TRBV20-1, with 7 bases lining up with TRBD2. This CDR3 spans 15 amino acids. Germline loops: CDR1 DFQATT, CDR2 SNEGSKA (reference sequence). Losses at the gene ends were 5 bases for V and 0 bases for J; bases not matched to a gene: 10. This CDR3 reads CSARNLAVSSYEQYL. CDR3 sequence (DNA): TGCAGTGCTCGGAATCTAGCGGTCAGCTCCTACGAGCAGTACTTG.

The chain carries TRBV19 and TRBJ2-1; D is ambiguous. V lost 10 bases and J 0 bases, leaving 13 bases between the germline ends. The CDR3 is 14 residues long. Germline values: CDR1 LNHDA, CDR2 SQIVND (reference sequence). The CDR3 coding sequence is TGTGCCACTACCCCTTGGGCCTCCTACAATGAGCAGTTCTTC. Residues: CATTPWASYNEQFF.

This clonotype was picked up a small number of times. The chain is built from TRBV28 and TRBJ2-7; D is perhaps TRBD2 (5 bases). Germline V gene data show CDR1 as MDHEN and CDR2 as SYDVKM. V lost 5 bases and J lost 4, with 15 bases in between. The CDR3 has 14 residues. The CDR3 coding sequence is TGTGCCAGCAGTCCCCCTAGCTTCTTTTACGAGCAGTACTTC. It codes for CASSPPSFFYEQYF.

This clonotype was detected only a few times. V usage is TRBV12-3 or TRBV12-4 and J usage is TRBJ1-5; the D is unclear. The CDR3 is 15 residues long. Trimming took off 1 base at V and 8 bases at J, with 15 bases between the two ends. CDR3 loop: CASSLVPRVREPQHF. The DNA for the CDR3 is TGTGCCAGCAGTTTAGTTCCGCGGGTTCGGGAGCCCCAGCATTTT.

This clonotype was seen more than once but under ten times. The gene calls are TRBV7-6 and TRBJ2-7; tentative D call: TRBD1 (6 bases). The CDR3 is 14 residues long. Trimming stripped 4 bases from V and 3 bases from J, with 13 bases between. Germline CDR1 reads SGHVS; CDR2 reads FNYEAQ. The CDR3 loop reads CASSSTGNNYEQYF. DNA for the CDR3: TGTGCCAGCAGCTCGACAGGAAATAACTACGAGCAGTACTTC. The whole variable domain, filled in from reference TRBV7-6 and TRBJ2-7, reads GAGVSQSPRYKVTKRGQDVALRCDPISGHVSLYWYRQALGQGPEFLTYFNYEAQQDKSGLPNDRFSAERPEGSISTLTIQRTEQRDSAMYRCASSSTGNNYEQYFGPGTRLTVT.

This clonotype was picked up many times. This chain links TRBV7-8 with TRBJ2-7; 10 bases match TRBD2. The V and J ends lost 5 bases and 3 bases, in that order; junction bases with no gene match: 7. The CDR3 has 15 amino acids. Germline V CDR1 and CDR2: SGHVS, FQNEAQ. This CDR3 is CASSRRGLAIYEQYF. In DNA, the CDR3 is TGTGCCAGCAGCCGACGGGGACTAGCGATCTACGAGCAGTACTTC.

This clonotype was counted once. The CDR3 spells CASSPGMGYEQYF. For the CDR3, the DNA is TGTGCCAGCAGCCCGGGAATGGGTTACGAGCAGTACTTC. This rearrangement joins TRBV14 to TRBJ2-7; weak D call: TRBD2 (5 bases). Germline values: CDR1 SGHDN, CDR2 FVKESK. The CDR3 is 13 residues long. The V and J ends lost 4 bases and 4 bases respectively, with 11 bases between them. Supplemented by reference TRBV14 and TRBJ2-7, the full variable domain reads EAGVTQFPSHSVIEKGQTVTLRCDPISGHDNLYWYRRVMGKEIKFLLHFVKESKQDESGMPNNRFLAERTGGTYSTLKVQPAELEDSGVYFCASSPGMGYEQYFGPGTRLTVT.

This clonotype was recorded many times. The CDR3 DNA reads TGTGCCAGCAGCCAGCGCAGGTCCCCTAATGAGCAGTTCTTC. Its translation: CASSQRRSPNEQFF. The chain links TRBV14 to TRBJ2-1, with D unclear. V dropped 3 bases and J dropped 7 bases, with 13 bases sitting between them. The CDR3 has 14 residues. Germline CDR1 and CDR2: SGHDN and FVKESK.

The V gene is TRBV29-1, the J gene TRBJ2-1, with 8 bases lining up with TRBD2. The CDR3 contains 18 residues. Trimming removed 4 bases from V and 1 base from J; junction bases left unmatched: 15. The germline V gene has CDR1 SQVTM and CDR2 ANQGSEA. The CDR3 sequence is CSVVPNWGAGASYNEQFF. In DNA form, the CDR3 reads TGCAGCGTTGTCCCTAACTGGGGAGCGGGAGCTTCCTACAATGAGCAGTTCTTC.

This clonotype was observed a few times. The chain employs TRBV4-2 and TRBJ2-5; weak D call: TRBD2 (6 bases). Germline V CDR1 and CDR2: LGHNA, YNFKEQ. This CDR3 contains 13 residues. V shed 2 bases and J shed 4 bases, with 8 bases lying between them. The CDR3 sequence: CASSQREAETQYF. The CDR3 DNA is TGTGCCAGCAGCCAAAGGGAGGCAGAGACCCAGTACTTC.

This clonotype was recorded only once. Being one base from a much bigger clone, this may be a read error. This chain uses TRBV7-8 with TRBJ2-7; TRBD2 is a possible D gene (6 bases). CDR1 is SGHVS and CDR2 is FQNEAQ in the germline V gene. The V end lost 3 bases, the J end lost 6 bases, and 9 bases lay between the germline ends. This CDR3 contains 12 residues. DNA of the CDR3: TGTGCCAGCAGCTTTGGAGGGGTCGAGCAGTACGTC. Encoded protein: CASSFGGVEQYV.

Worth noting for this clonotype: It may be a read error: a sequence one base away is much more abundant. V is TRBV28 and J is TRBJ2-7, with a tentative D call TRBD2 (7 bases). Germline-derived CDR1 and CDR2 are MDHEN and SYDVKM. The CDR3 extends over 14 amino acids. CDR3 in amino acids: CTSSLRGGRNEQYF. The CDR3 DNA reads as TGTACCAGCAGTTTAAGGGGGGGAAGGAACGAGCAGTACTTC.

This chain joins TRBV9 and TRBJ2-5, with 15 bases that match TRBD2. The CDR3 spans 19 residues. The J segment lost 2 bases and the V segment lost 0 bases, leaving 8 bases of the junction unmatched. Germline V gene lookup returns CDR1 SGDLS and CDR2 YYNGEE. The CDR3 spells CASSVGTGLAGGRQETQYF. The CDR3 DNA sequence: TGTGCCAGCAGCGTAGGGACGGGACTAGCGGGAGGACGGCAAGAGACCCAGTACTTC.

J is TRBJ2-2 and V is TRBV6-5, with a tentative D call TRBD2 (5 bases). This CDR3 spans 14 amino acids. Germline CDR1 MNHEY, CDR2 SVGAGI. Trimming removed 3 bases at V and 8 bases at J, with 13 bases between. As DNA, the CDR3 is TGTGCCAGCAGTTATTCATGGAGGCAGGGGGAGCTGTTTTTT. Its protein product is CASSYSWRQGELFF.

This clonotype was detected only a few times. The chain has TRBV7-2 and TRBJ2-3; tentative D call: TRBD2 (6 bases). The CDR3 is 17 amino acids. The V gene lost 5 bases and the J gene lost 0 bases, with 18 bases spanning the gap. Germline loops: CDR1 SGHTA, CDR2 FQGNSA. CDR3 nucleotides: TGTGCCAGCAGCCTAACCCTTGCGGGGTCTAGCACAGATACGCAGTATTTT. Protein: CASSLTLAGSSTDTQYF.

This clonotype was seen a few times. J is TRBJ2-7 and V is TRBV7-8, with TRBD1 matching over 7 bases. The CDR3 extends over 15 amino acids. V gave up 3 bases and J gave up 4 bases; unmatched junction bases: 9. Germline-derived CDR1 and CDR2 are SGHVS and FQNEAQ. The CDR3 reads CASSFRTGSVYEQYF. As DNA, the CDR3 is TGTGCCAGCAGCTTTAGGACAGGAAGTGTTTACGAGCAGTACTTC.

This clonotype was counted many times. The rearrangement joins TRBV10-3 to TRBJ2-7, with no clear D. Trimming shortened V by 4 bases and J by 1 base, and 17 bases separated the two germline ends. Germline V gene data show CDR1 as ENHRY and CDR2 as SYGVKD. The CDR3 has 16 amino acids. CDR3 nucleotide sequence: TGTGCCATCAGTGGGCCGACGGTGGACCTGTCCTACGAGCAGTACTTC. This encodes CAISGPTVDLSYEQYF.

This clonotype has a count of ten or more. The V and J genes are TRBV7-2 and TRBJ2-4, with 13 bases identical to TRBD2. The CDR3 loop spans 15 amino acids. Germline V gives CDR1 SGHTA, CDR2 FQGNSA. Trimming cost V 6 bases and J 7 bases; bases outside gene matches: 6. DNA for the CDR3: TGTGCCAGCAGGCGGACTAGCGGGAGTTTCAACATTCAGTACTTC. This gives the protein CASRRTSGSFNIQYF.

Comment on this clonotype: One end of the junction does not line up with germline, which may come from a read error. J is TRBJ2-5 and V is TRBV20-1, with 10 bases lining up with TRBD2. Per germline, CDR1 DFQATT and CDR2 SNEGSKA (reference sequence). CDR3 length: 17 residues. The CDR3, as DNA: TGCTGTGCTAGAGATCCCAGACTAGCGGGTGTACAAGAGACCCAGTACTTC. Its translation: CCARDPRLAGVQETQYF.

This chain uses TRBV28 with TRBJ2-7; a possible D gene is TRBD1 (6 bases). Germline lookup yields CDR1 MDHEN and CDR2 SYDVKM. Trimming cost V 2 bases and J 5 bases, with 10 bases left between them. The CDR3 totals 13 residues. As DNA, the CDR3 is TGTGCCAGCAGTTTAGGACAGTTTAACGAGCAGTACTTC. It is translated as CASSLGQFNEQYF.

The chain carries TRBV20-1 and TRBJ2-1; 8 bases agree with TRBD2. CDR3 length: 14 amino acids. Trimming removed 2 bases from V and 4 bases from J; junction bases left unmatched: 4. Germline V gives CDR1 DFQATT, CDR2 SNEGSKA (reference sequence). This CDR3 is CSARLAGFYNEQFF. CDR3 sequence (DNA): TGCAGTGCTAGACTAGCGGGCTTTTACAATGAGCAGTTCTTC.

In its sample, this clonotype was seen a few times. The chain couples TRBV28 to TRBJ2-4; maybe TRBD2 (7 bases). Trimming removed 6 bases from V and 7 bases from J, with 19 bases in between. The CDR3 runs 15 residues. Germline CDR1 is MDHEN and CDR2 is SYDVKM. CDR3 sequence: CASRMNREGWNIQYF. Here the CDR3 DNA reads TGTGCCAGCAGAATGAACAGGGAGGGGTGGAACATTCAGTACTTC.

The V and J genes are TRBV12-3 or TRBV12-4 and TRBJ2-3; D may match TRBD1 or TRBD2 (6 bases each). Trimming cost V 5 bases and J 2 bases, with 14 bases left between them. The CDR3 is 15 residues long. The CDR3 protein is CASSPGGAPTDTQYF. Written as DNA, the CDR3 is TGTGCCAGCAGTCCCGGGGGCGCCCCCACAGATACGCAGTATTTT.

This sequence joins TRBV11-2 and TRBJ2-5; D possibly corresponds to TRBD2 (6 bases). CDR3 length: 15 residues. Between the trimmed V and J ends, which lost 5 bases and 10 bases, there was a span of 23 bases. Germline-derived CDR1 and CDR2 are SGHAT and FQNNGV. CDR3 loop: CASSESPGPGDDQYF. The CDR3 DNA follows: TGTGCCAGCAGCGAAAGTCCGGGACCGGGGGATGACCAGTACTTC.

The chain is built from TRBV7-9 and TRBJ2-2; tentatively, D is TRBD2 (5 bases). V lost 5 bases to trimming and J lost 7 bases, with 14 bases between them. This CDR3 contains 14 residues. Germline assignment: CDR1 SEHNR and CDR2 FQNEAQ (reference sequence). The CDR3 DNA is TGTGCCAGCAGCCAGAGGACCAGCGGCGGGGAGCTGTTTTTT. This translates into CASSQRTSGGELFF.

The chain uses TRBV29-1 and TRBJ2-5; no reliable D call. The ends were cut back, 4 bases at V and 11 bases at J, with 14 bases in the middle. Germline CDR1 reads SQVTM; CDR2 reads ANQGSEA. The CDR3 totals 11 residues. The CDR3 DNA follows: TGCAGCGTTGCCGGGCCTACGAATCAGTACTTC. This gives the protein CSVAGPTNQYF.